A selection of T cell receptor beta chains follows, all from one sample in a study of regulatory T cells in long-lasting Graves disease. TCRdb re-called the multiplex PCR reads through MiXCR, storing one row per CDR3 protein. The repertoire holds about half a million distinct CDR3 sequences, with 20% to 25% as singletons. Specimen: peripheral blood mononuclear cells (PBMCs), collected when the disease was refractory, from a patient treated with antithyroid drugs. The source is a female donor with Graves disease. Each CDR3 is given with its conserved first and last residue. The order of the fields is clone size, D gene, V gene, CDR3 protein. D genes are given only for firm matches. Size is stated for part of the rows, as once, few or many counts, or as a class when the clone is expanded.

>.|.|TRBV5-4
CASSSGQLFNYGYTF
>few|.|TRBV7-2
CASSFKTGTTEAFF
>.|TRBD2|TRBV7-2
CASSASTSGGAEQFF
>many|TRBD1|TRBV28
CASSTGGEAFF
>.|TRBD2|TRBV2
CASSEGGAGGRDTQYF
>many|.|TRBV27
CASSWNGQETQYF
>few|.|TRBV7-3
CASSLAYNTGELFF
>.|.|TRBV6-1
CASSPDTYRTYEQYF
>many|.|TRBV11-2
CASSPMEQIYEQYF
>few|.|TRBV20-1
CSARDLQGTPYEQYF
>many|.|TRBV7-2
CASNRETQYF
>many|.|TRBV12-3/TRBV12-4
CASSLSETNEKLFF
>many|.|TRBV20-1
CSATEVGPYEQYF
>.|.|TRBV2
CASSQETYNEQFF
>.|.|TRBV12-5
CASGLYGRANTEAFF
>many|.|TRBV2
CASTRLQGNTEAFF
>.|.|TRBV19
CASHQGISNQPQHF
>many|TRBD2|TRBV2
CASIVSGGASYEQYF
>.|TRBD1|TRBV29-1
CSALKQGAEAFF
>many|.|TRBV12-3/TRBV12-4
CASSLHRGETQYF
>many|.|TRBV5-1
CATNRDTNTGELFF
>.|.|TRBV27
CASSLQAYPGNTIYF
>.|TRBD1|TRBV14
CASSHVRTGVYEQYF
>.|.|TRBV29-1
CSVDGSLYNEQFF
>.|.|TRBV5-6
CASRRTRVDGYTF
>few|TRBD1|TRBV7-8
CASSRDRGGTGELFF
>.|.|TRBV5-1
CASSFGQDTEAFF
>few|.|TRBV7-2
CASSHSPVAAINSPLHF
>.|.|TRBV20-1
CSARPPPTNEKLFF
>many|.|TRBV12-5
CASGVRVNTEAFF
>few|TRBD2|TRBV6-2/TRBV6-3
CASSYNVGGTYEQYF
>.|.|TRBV4-3
CASSQDGRGAYEQYF
>few|.|TRBV6-2/TRBV6-3
CASTHTTWGEMGNQPQHF
>.|TRBD1|TRBV14
CASSQRYRDSPEAFF
>many|TRBD1|TRBV12-3/TRBV12-4
CASRLGTGGRRVQYF
>many|.|TRBV12-3/TRBV12-4
CASSLTDPHQTQYF
>few|.|TRBV6-1
CASQTGSSYNSPLHF
>many|.|TRBV7-9
CASSHSPWTTSYEQYF
>many|.|TRBV11-2
CASRRPGRIQETQYF
>.|TRBD2|TRBV12-3/TRBV12-4
CASSLGTSVFLGQETQYF
>many|TRBD1|TRBV28
CANPTGGLSGNTIYF
>few|.|TRBV11-3
CASSPWGSPSSGANVLTF
>.|.|TRBV6-2/TRBV6-3
CANSLGAAEAFF
>.|.|TRBV2
CASSVARSGPNTGAFF
>many|.|TRBV10-3
CAIRNPGPNQIEQYF
>many|.|TRBV6-5
CASSYSRNQETQYF
>.|.|TRBV29-1
CSASDREGRAQYF
>many|.|TRBV28
CASSGWGPSSSGANVLTF